This entry lists 15 T cell receptor beta chains sequenced from one sample in a study of cytomegalovirus exposure and HLA in healthy donors. Both 60 Vbeta primers and 13 Jbeta primers went into the PCR. Clones were read by immunoSEQ multiplex PCR, and TCRdb kept only the in-frame ones, dropping some. The sample records 95,000 to 150,000 clones, about 80% being singletons. Sequencing was done on a sample of PBMCs. These receptors were taken from a woman aged 35 to 49 in good health and CMV-seropositive.

This chain connects TRBV6-4 to TRBJ2-1; tentative D call: TRBD1 (7 bases). With 8 bases removed from V and 4 bases from J, the gap between germline ends came to 15 bases. CDR3 length: 14 amino acids. The germline V gene has CDR1 MRHNA and CDR2 SNTAGT. In nucleotides, the CDR3 is TGTGCCAGCCTCCTGGGGGGACAGTACAATGAGCAGTTCTTC. Translating gives CASLLGGQYNEQFF.

This clone was counted between two and nine times. V gene TRBV4-1 combines with J gene TRBJ2-7, with 15 bases identical to TRBD2. Per the germline V gene, CDR1 is MGHRA and CDR2 is YSYEKL. The CDR3 sequence is 20 residues long. The V and J ends lost 4 bases and 4 bases, in that order; junction bases with no gene match: 17. CDR3 residues: CASSRQLSWGLAGGGYEQYF. For the CDR3, the DNA is TGCGCCAGCAGCCGGCAGCTGAGTTGGGGACTAGCGGGGGGAGGTTACGAGCAGTACTTC.

The chain is built from TRBV19 and TRBJ1-5; 8 bases align to TRBD1. The CDR3 is 12 residues long. Germline trimming cut 10 bases from V and 6 bases from J; bases unmatched to any gene: 5. Per germline, CDR1 LNHDA and CDR2 SQIVND (reference sequence). CDR3 nucleotides: TGTGCCACTCAGGGGGCCAGTCAGCCCCAGCATTTT. It yields the protein CATQGASQPQHF.

This chain uses TRBV5-4 with TRBJ1-1, with D possibly being TRBD1 (6 bases). The CDR3 has 15 residues. From germline, CDR1 is SGHNT and CDR2 YYREEE (reference sequence). Trimming took off 3 bases at V and 3 bases at J, with 15 bases between the two ends. CDR3 loop: CASSSKQGSYTEAFF. The CDR3 nucleotides are TGTGCCAGCAGCTCAAAACAGGGATCTTACACTGAAGCTTTCTTT.

The DNA of the CDR3 is TGTGCCAGCAGCTTAGATGGGCTAGCGGGTAACACCGGGGAGCTGTTTTTT. Translated: CASSLDGLAGNTGELFF. This rearrangement joins TRBV7-2 to TRBJ2-2; 8 nucleotides match TRBD2. The germline V gene encodes CDR1 SGHTA and CDR2 FQGNSA. Germline trimming cut 1 base from V and 2 bases from J; bases unmatched to any gene: 6. The CDR3 consists of 17 residues.

The chain couples TRBV9 to TRBJ1-4; the D gene is possibly TRBD1 (5 bases). V lost 4 bases and J lost 7, with 14 bases in between. In germline, CDR1 is SGDLS, CDR2 YYNGEE. This CDR3 is 14 amino acids long. The CDR3, as DNA: TGTGCCAGCAGCAAACCAGGGTTGGGTGAAAAACTGTTTTTT. Translated: CASSKPGLGEKLFF.

The chain uses TRBV6-1 and TRBJ2-7; perhaps TRBD1 as D (6 bases). The CDR3 loop spans 17 amino acids. CDR1 and CDR2 from the germline V gene are MNHNS and SASEGT. V was pared by 4 bases and J by 6 bases, with 25 bases between. The CDR3 reads CASSAHLTGTVRPEQYF. CDR3 DNA: TGTGCCAGCAGTGCTCATCTCACAGGGACCGTACGTCCCGAGCAGTACTTC.

The rearrangement links TRBV7-8 to TRBJ2-1, with D hard to call. The germline V and J ends were trimmed by 5 bases and 0 bases, with 8 bases remaining between them. Germline assignment: CDR1 SGHVS and CDR2 FQNEAQ. This CDR3 is built from 14 residues. The CDR3 here is CASSAVASYNEQFF. As DNA, the CDR3 is TGTGCCAGCAGCGCGGTTGCCTCCTACAATGAGCAGTTCTTC.

The rearrangement links TRBV6-4 to TRBJ2-3; 11 positions agree with TRBD2. The CDR3 contains 17 residues. The V gene's germline CDR1 is MRHNA and CDR2 SNTAGT. J was trimmed by 5 bases and V by 6 bases; bases with no gene match: 13. The CDR3 protein is CASSATIAGGPRDTQYF. DNA for the CDR3: TGTGCCAGCAGCGCTACAATAGCGGGAGGGCCGAGAGATACGCAGTATTTT.

The chain links TRBV14 to TRBJ2-4; possible D gene TRBD2, 5 bases. Trimming took off 8 bases at V and 0 bases at J, with 17 bases between the two ends. The CDR3 is made up of 16 amino acids. Germline V gene lookup returns CDR1 SGHDN and CDR2 FVKESK. CDR3 nucleotide sequence: TGTGCCAGCGCCAATAAGCGGACCTTAGCCAAAAACATTCAGTACTTC. It translates to CASANKRTLAKNIQYF. The variable domain in full, with the rest retrieved from reference TRBV14 and TRBJ2-4, is EAGVTQFPSHSVIEKGQTVTLRCDPISGHDNLYWYRRVMGKEIKFLLHFVKESKQDESGMPNNRFLAERTGGTYSTLKVQPAELEDSGVYFCASANKRTLAKNIQYFGAGTRLSVL.

This rearrangement joins TRBV2 to TRBJ2-3, with 7 bases identical to TRBD2. This CDR3 is 15 amino acids long. The junction had 8 bases not matched to a gene; V was cut back by 4 bases and J by 4 bases. Germline CDR1 reads SNHLY; CDR2 reads FYNNEI. The CDR3 reads CASSVASGYPDTQYF. CDR3 bases: TGTGCCAGCAGTGTGGCTAGCGGTTACCCAGATACGCAGTATTTT.

The chain combines TRBV13 with TRBJ2-7; D is undetermined. CDR3 length equals 13 residues. Germline V lookup: CDR1 PRHDT, CDR2 FYEKMQ (reference sequence). V was pared by 1 base and J by 2 bases, with 6 bases between. CDR3 sequence (DNA): TGTGCCAGCAGCTTAGAAGGAGCCTACGAGCAGTACTTC. Amino acids: CASSLEGAYEQYF.

The gene calls are TRBV18 and TRBJ1-1; 7 positions agree with TRBD1. V shed 3 bases and J 5 bases; nucleotides not matched to a gene: 6. Germline loops: CDR1 KGHSH, CDR2 LQKENI. This CDR3 spans 14 amino acids. CDR3 residues: CASSPQGGKTEAFF. For the CDR3, the DNA is TGTGCCAGCTCACCGCAAGGGGGCAAAACTGAAGCTTTCTTT.

The chain carries TRBV4-2 and TRBJ1-6; no clear D gene. The V end lost 4 bases, the J end lost 5 bases, and 12 bases lay between the germline ends. Germline V CDR1 and CDR2: LGHNA, YNFKEQ. The CDR3 consists of 15 residues. The CDR3 coding sequence is TGTGCCAGCAGCCCGCTGGCGCGGGATAATTCACCCCTCCACTTT. Translated: CASSPLARDNSPLHF.

This chain joins TRBV14 and TRBJ2-5; 8 bases align to TRBD1. V shed 1 base and J 5 bases; nucleotides not matched to a gene: 12. Germline lookup yields CDR1 SGHDN and CDR2 FVKESK. The CDR3 has 17 residues. CDR3 coding DNA: TGTGCCAGCAGCCAAGGGGGAGGACAGGGACGCCAGGAGACCCAGTACTTC. Translated: CASSQGGGQGRQETQYF. Filled out from reference TRBV14 and TRBJ2-5, the complete variable domain reads EAGVTQFPSHSVIEKGQTVTLRCDPISGHDNLYWYRRVMGKEIKFLLHFVKESKQDESGMPNNRFLAERTGGTYSTLKVQPAELEDSGVYFCASSQGGGQGRQETQYFGPGTRLLVL.